The 12 T cell receptor beta chains below all came from one sample that was sequenced in a study of Graves' ophthalmopathy and Graves' hyperthyroidism. The TCR beta CDR3 regions underwent amplification from RNA transcripts. Scientists carried out first-round RT-PCR using HTBI primers and then a second-round multiplex PCR. One entry per CDR3 protein, called by TCRdb with MiXCR from the multiplex PCR reads. The sample holds nearly 400,000 distinct CDR3 sequences, about 18% seen once. Specimen: peripheral blood. The origin of the receptors is a woman between 18 and 30 years old with Graves' ophthalmopathy.

Written as DNA, the CDR3 is TGTGCCAGCAGTTACTCTGGGACAGTGCAGTACTTC. Translation gives CASSYSGTVQYF. The rearrangement joins TRBV6-5 to TRBJ2-7; 7 nucleotides align to TRBD1. The CDR3 loop spans 12 amino acids. V trimming: 0 bases; J trimming: 9 bases; junction bases outside the gene matches: 2. Germline V gene lookup returns CDR1 MNHEY and CDR2 SVGAGI.

This clonotype appeared many times. The V gene is TRBV6-1, the J gene TRBJ2-2; D is unresolved. The V and J ends lost 7 bases and 6 bases respectively, with 3 bases between them. Germline values: CDR1 MNHNS, CDR2 SASEGT. CDR3 length: 10 residues. The CDR3 coding sequence is TGTGCCAGCATGGCCGGGGAGCTGTTTTTT. This sequence encodes CASMAGELFF.

Comments on this clonotype: Possible read error: a much larger clone is one base away. The gene calls are TRBV9 and TRBJ1-5; no definite D call. CDR1 is SGDLS, CDR2 YYNGEE, per germline. CDR3 size: 14 residues. V was pared by 3 bases and J by 6 bases, with 13 bases between. As DNA, the CDR3 is TGTGCCAGCAGCGCTTGGGGAGGCGGTCAGCCCCAGCATTTT. Amino acids: CASSAWGGGQPQHF. Complete variable domain (other parts from reference TRBV9 and TRBJ1-5): DSGVTQTPKHLITATGQRVTLRCSPRSGDLSVYWYQQSLDQGLQFLIQYYNGEERAKGNILERFSAQQFPDLHSELNLSSLELGDSALYFCASSAWGGGQPQHFGDGTRLSIL.

This clonotype was seen at least ten times. This rearrangement joins TRBV6-5 to TRBJ2-5; D gene unclear. V was pared by 0 bases and J by 5 bases, with 16 bases between. CDR1 and CDR2 (germline): MNHEY, SVGAGI. The CDR3 covers 16 residues. DNA of the CDR3: TGTGCCAGCAGTTACTCGCCAGGTCAAGGATTGGAGACCCAGTACTTC. Translation gives CASSYSPGQGLETQYF.

This clonotype occurred many times. V usage is TRBV6-2 or TRBV6-3 and J usage is TRBJ2-2; 7 bases match TRBD1. The CDR3 consists of 14 residues. CDR1 and CDR2 (germline): MNHEY, SVGEGT. V lost 7 bases and J lost 6; bases outside the gene matches: 8. The CDR3 here is CASKRTGGSGELFF. The CDR3 bases are TGTGCCAGCAAGAGGACAGGAGGTTCCGGGGAGCTGTTTTTT.

V is TRBV6-2 or TRBV6-3 and J is TRBJ1-4, with D unclear. This CDR3 comprises 18 residues. V was trimmed by 2 bases and J by 0 bases, leaving 16 bases between them. CDR1 is MNHEY and CDR2 is SVGEGT in the germline V gene. CDR3 bases: TGTGCCAGCAGTTACCACATCCCGGGCCCCGCAACTAATGAAAAACTGTTTTTT. Its protein is CASSYHIPGPATNEKLFF.

This clonotype showed up many times. The chain carries TRBV12-3 or TRBV12-4 and TRBJ1-1; no clear D gene. V was clipped by 6 bases and J by 1 base, with 9 bases between them. The CDR3 has 13 residues. This chain's CDR3 is CASRNPTNTEAFF. The DNA for the CDR3 is TGTGCCAGCAGAAACCCCACGAACACTGAAGCTTTCTTT.

This clonotype occurred many times. The chain uses TRBV15 and TRBJ2-2, with TRBD1 matching 8 bases. Trimming at V came to 4 bases and at J to 5 bases, leaving 3 bases not matched to a gene. The CDR3 is 14 amino acids. In germline, CDR1 is LNHNV, CDR2 YYDKDF (reference sequence). CDR3 loop: CATSKGDRTGELFF. The CDR3 nucleotides read TGTGCCACCAGCAAAGGGGACAGGACCGGGGAGCTGTTTTTT.

At least ten counts were recorded for this clonotype. This chain links TRBV27 with TRBJ2-7; no reliable D call. The length of the CDR3 is 15 residues. Germline CDR1 is MNHEY and CDR2 is SMNVEV (reference sequence). V dropped 2 bases and J dropped 2 bases, with 13 bases sitting between them. CDR3 in amino acids: CASSLNLVNPYEQYF. The CDR3 DNA reads as TGTGCCAGCAGTTTAAATTTAGTCAATCCCTACGAGCAGTACTTC.

This clonotype has at least ten counts. The gene calls are TRBV29-1 and TRBJ2-7; D not resolved. Germline lookup yields CDR1 SQVTM and CDR2 ANQGSEA. V dropped 0 bases and J dropped 0 bases, with 3 bases sitting between them. This CDR3 contains 12 residues. This chain's CDR3 is CSVEDLSYEQYF. CDR3 sequence (DNA): TGCAGCGTTGAAGATCTCTCCTACGAGCAGTACTTC.

This clonotype was found a few times. The chain employs TRBV9 and TRBJ2-7; D ambiguous. Trimming pared 0 bases from V and 0 bases from J, leaving 16 bases between. The germline gives CDR1 SGDLS, CDR2 YYNGEE. The CDR3 length is 17 residues. The CDR3 reads CASSVELELPSSYEQYF. Written as DNA, the CDR3 is TGTGCCAGCAGCGTAGAACTGGAGCTGCCGAGCTCCTACGAGCAGTACTTC.

This clonotype came up many times. The CDR3, as DNA: TGTGCCAGCAGCTTAGCAGGAAGCGGCGGCTACGAGCAGTACTTC. Translated: CASSLAGSGGYEQYF. This sequence joins TRBV7-2 and TRBJ2-7, with D perhaps TRBD2 (5 bases). Trimming pared 0 bases from V and 3 bases from J, leaving 12 bases between. The CDR3 is 15 residues long. In germline, CDR1 is SGHTA, CDR2 FQGNSA.